Listed here is a single T cell receptor beta chain. Its matching antigen is unknown. The source of the sample is a study of shared clonotypes between healthy human individuals. Overall study results and limits: It was anticipated that sequencing depth would influence how many clonotypes donors shared. When compared with the clonotypes that were shared by all four sorted-subset donors, the non-shared clonotypes turned out to have lower generation probabilities. Generally, naive subsets came out with larger estimated richness than memory subsets.

The assay was immunoSEQ multiplex PCR, and TCRdb's table has in-frame clones only and misses some. Among approximately 530,000 clones listed, less than 96% were seen once. The source material was naive CD4+ T cells sorted from blood. Subset in this sample: CD45RA+ positively selected. The sequence derives from a woman aged 25 to 45 in good health.

This chain's CDR3 is CASSQVFGSGSSDTQYF. As DNA, the CDR3 is TGCGCCAGCAGCCAAGTCTTCGGTAGCGGGAGTTCCGATACGCAGTATTTT. The genes are TRBV4-1 and TRBJ2-3, with TRBD2 identical over 9 bases. This CDR3 is 17 amino acids long. Germline CDR1 is MGHRA and CDR2 is YSYEKL. V dropped 1 base and J dropped 6; count of bases not matched to a gene: 11.